This TCR beta chain originates from a study of CD8 T cells in ankylosing spondylitis. General study findings and limits: Certain motif variants had earlier been reported in reactive arthritis synovial fluid and blood. What appeared characteristic of ankylosing spondylitis blood was a TCR beta motif of eight highly homologous variants.

About this clonotype itself: The antigen remains unidentified.

TCR beta libraries were made by quantitative 5'-RACE with molecular barcodes. One entry per CDR3 protein results from TCRdb running MiXCR on the 5' RACE reads. The table lists around 250,000 distinct CDR3 sequences, roughly 32% of them singletons. Sequencing was carried out using blood, either unsorted or a sorted T cell fraction (not recorded which). The clonotype originates from a male donor with ankylosing spondylitis or in good health (not recorded which).

CDR3 loop: CASSQTGADTQYF. The DNA of the CDR3 is TGTGCCAGCAGCCAGACAGGGGCAGATACGCAGTATTTT. The V and J genes are TRBV7-9 and TRBJ2-3, with 8 bases fitting TRBD1. The V segment lost 5 bases and the J segment 4 bases; nucleotides outside the gene matches: 2. The CDR3 is 13 amino acids. CDR1 and CDR2 (germline): SEHNR, FQNEAQ (reference sequence). Using reference TRBV7-9 and TRBJ2-3 for the parts outside the CDR3, the full variable domain is DTGVSQNPRHKITKRGQNVTFRCDPISEHNRLYWYRQTLGQGPEFLTYFQNEAQLEKSRLLSDRFSAERPKGSFSTLEIQRTEQGDSAMYLCASSQTGADTQYFGPGTRLTVL.